The 5 T cell receptor beta chains below come from one sample, sequenced in a study of early T cells in non-severe SARS-CoV-2 infection. Each CDR3 protein gets one entry after TCRdb re-called the 5' RACE reads with MiXCR. Altogether around 50,000 distinct CDR3 sequences are present, more than 9% being singletons, with the ten largest covering roughly 10%. The sample consisted of whole blood. Every receptor here comes from an adult who was a healthcare worker with PCR-confirmed SARS-CoV-2 infection or an uninfected control (not recorded which).

This clonotype was detected a few times. The chain combines TRBV28 with TRBJ1-5; D is possibly TRBD1 (6 bases). There are 14 residues in the CDR3. The germline gives CDR1 MDHEN, CDR2 SYDVKM. V shed 5 bases and J shed 4 bases, with 12 bases lying between them. The CDR3 DNA is TGTGCCAGCAGTGCACAGGGTGAGAATCAGCCCCAGCATTTT. It yields the protein CASSAQGENQPQHF.

Points on this clonotype: One end of the junction does not line up with germline, which may come from a read error. This chain joins TRBV7-7 and TRBJ1-6; the match to TRBD1 covers 7 bases. The V gene's germline CDR1 is SSHAT and CDR2 FNYEAQ (reference sequence). This CDR3 comprises 14 residues. The CDR3 spells CASSVWDSNSPLHF. The CDR3 DNA follows: TGTGCTAGCAGCGTATGGGACAGCAATTCACCCCTCCACTTT.

This clonotype was counted between two and nine times. This chain connects TRBV6-2 or TRBV6-3 to TRBJ1-4; weak D call: TRBD1 (5 bases). The CDR3 has 14 residues. V was cut by 9 bases and J by 8 bases, with 19 bases left in between. Germline values: CDR1 MNHEY, CDR2 SVGEGT. DNA of the CDR3: TGTGCCAGTGGCGACGCCGCGGGGGTAGAAAAACTGTTTTTT. Its protein product is CASGDAAGVEKLFF.

This clonotype was seen only once. The chain is built from TRBV7-9 and TRBJ2-7; no clear D. The CDR3 sequence is 12 residues long. The germline V and J ends were trimmed by 3 bases and 3 bases, with 6 bases remaining between them. Germline V gene lookup returns CDR1 SEHNR and CDR2 FQNEAQ (reference sequence). CDR3 loop: CASSLKDYEQYF. CDR3 coding DNA: TGTGCCAGCAGCTTGAAGGACTACGAGCAGTACTTC.

The V call is TRBV5-1, the J call TRBJ2-7; TRBD1 matches at 9 bases. The CDR3 length is 15 residues. CDR1 and CDR2 from the germline V gene are SGHRS and YFSETQ. After removal of 4 bases from V and 6 bases from J, the junction contained 11 bases not matched to a gene. DNA of the CDR3: TGCGCCAGCAGCCCCCCGGGACAGGGACACGGCGAGCAGTACTTC. Protein product: CASSPPGQGHGEQYF. Looking up the rest from reference TRBV5-1 and TRBJ2-7 gives the full variable domain: KAGVTQTPRYLIKTRGQQVTLSCSPISGHRSVSWYQQTPGQGLQFLFEYFSETQRNKGNFPGRFSGRQFSNSRSEMNVSTLELGDSALYLCASSPPGQGHGEQYFGPGTRLTVT.